This record looks at one TCR beta chain sequence and its context. Its antigen is currently unknown. Vbeta (60) and Jbeta (13) primers were used in the PCR. The data were produced by immunoSEQ multiplex PCR, yet TCRdb's version contains in-frame clones alone and is incomplete. The data hold roughly 200,000 clones, with about 85% observed a single time. This entry belongs to a study of cytomegalovirus exposure and HLA in healthy donors. Study-wide results and caveats: Immune exposure data for these donors was limited to CMV serostatus. Sequencing artifact likely explains a cluster of highly shared sequence variants.

Per the germline V gene, CDR1 is LNHDA and CDR2 is SQIVND (reference sequence). The CDR3 spans 16 residues. V lost 7 bases, J lost 2 bases, and 7 bases stayed unmatched. Material for sequencing was PBMCs. The chain couples TRBV19 to TRBJ2-6; TRBD2 matches at 8 bases. This sequence was found in a boy aged 2 to 10 in good health and CMV-seronegative. DNA for the CDR3: TGTGCCAGTACCTCAGGACTAGCTGCTGGGGCCAACGTCCTGACTTTC. Protein sequence: CASTSGLAAGANVLTF. Supplemented by reference TRBV19 and TRBJ2-6, the full variable domain reads DGGITQSPKYLFRKEGQNVTLSCEQNLNHDAMYWYRQDPGQGLRLIYYSQIVNDFQKGDIAEGYSVSREKKESFPLTVTSAQKNPTAFYLCASTSGLAAGANVLTFGAGSRLTVL.